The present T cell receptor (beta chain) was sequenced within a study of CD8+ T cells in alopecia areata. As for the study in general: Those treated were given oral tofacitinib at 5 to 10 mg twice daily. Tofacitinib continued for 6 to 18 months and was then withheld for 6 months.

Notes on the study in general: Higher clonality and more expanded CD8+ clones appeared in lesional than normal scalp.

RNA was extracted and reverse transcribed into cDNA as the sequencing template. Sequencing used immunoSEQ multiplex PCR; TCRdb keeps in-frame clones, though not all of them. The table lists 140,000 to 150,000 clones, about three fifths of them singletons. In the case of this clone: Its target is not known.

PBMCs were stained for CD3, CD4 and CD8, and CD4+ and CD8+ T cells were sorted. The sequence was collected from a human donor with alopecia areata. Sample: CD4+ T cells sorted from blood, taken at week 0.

The CDR3 nucleotides read TGTGCCAGCAGTTCCGTAACGGGGAGAGACATTCAGTACTTC. Residues: CASSSVTGRDIQYF. The J gene is TRBJ2-4, the V gene TRBV6-5; D is perhaps TRBD2 (5 bases). The CDR3 is 14 amino acids. Germline V CDR1 and CDR2: MNHEY, SVGAGI. Trimming pared 4 bases from V and 8 bases from J, leaving 15 bases between.